This is a list of T cell receptor beta chains from one sample in a study of patients and donors after allogeneic stem cell transplantation. Each CDR3 protein is one row after TCRdb ran MiXCR on the RT-PCR reads. The sample gives 20,000 to 25,000 distinct CDR3 sequences, around 29% of which show up once; around half is in the top ten. The sample comprised blood, either unsorted or a sorted T cell fraction (not recorded which). These receptors all stem from a human donor who was either an allogeneic HSCT recipient or a stem cell or donor lymphocyte infusion donor (not recorded which). It is not recorded whose cells these are; they may come from a transplant donor. Each CDR3 is given with its conserved first and last residue. Each record gives: V gene, clone size, J gene, D gene, CDR3 protein, CDR3 DNA. A D gene is named only where the DNA matches it firmly. Clone size is given for some rows only: seen once, a few or many times, or a class if the clone is expanded.

V: TRBV29-1; size: NA; J: TRBJ1-2; D: NA; CDR3: CSVEEILGGGSYGYTF; DNA: TGCAGCGTTGAAGAGATCTTAGGGGGAGGGAGCTATGGCTACACCTTC
V: TRBV12-3/TRBV12-4; size: many; J: TRBJ1-1; D: NA; CDR3: CASSFRRRSTEAFF; DNA: TGTGCCAGCAGTTTTAGGCGAAGAAGCACTGAAGCTTTCTTT
V: TRBV7-3; size: few; J: TRBJ2-1; D: NA; CDR3: CASSSTGTGDNEQFF; DNA: TGTGCCAGCAGCTCCACCGGGACTGGGGACAATGAGCAGTTCTTC
V: TRBV12-3/TRBV12-4; size: few; J: TRBJ1-2; D: TRBD1; CDR3: CASSLRRTGDGYTF; DNA: TGTGCCAGCAGTTTAAGGAGGACAGGGGATGGCTACACCTTC
V: TRBV12-3/TRBV12-4; size: NA; J: TRBJ2-2; D: NA; CDR3: CASTLTPGGELFF; DNA: TGTGCCAGCACCCTCACCCCAGGCGGGGAGCTGTTTTTT
V: TRBV7-9; size: once; J: TRBJ1-1; D: NA; CDR3: CASSPRDANTEAFF; DNA: TGTGCCAGCAGCCCCCGCGACGCGAACACTGAAGCTTTCTTT
V: TRBV12-3/TRBV12-4; size: NA; J: TRBJ2-1; D: NA; CDR3: CASSFGLVEQFF; DNA: TGTGCCAGCAGTTTTGGGCTAGTCGAGCAGTTCTTC
V: TRBV12-3/TRBV12-4; size: NA; J: TRBJ2-7; D: NA; CDR3: CASSPRGDSYEQYF; DNA: TGTGCCAGCAGCCCCAGGGGGGACTCCTACGAGCAGTACTTC
V: TRBV12-3/TRBV12-4; size: few; J: TRBJ1-1; D: NA; CDR3: CASSPPLGGTEAFF; DNA: TGTGCCAGCAGTCCCCCTTTGGGCGGCACTGAAGCTTTCTTT
V: TRBV12-3/TRBV12-4; size: NA; J: TRBJ1-3; D: NA; CDR3: CASSRGRPGNTIYF; DNA: TGTGCCAGCAGCCGGGGGCGACCTGGAAACACCATATATTTT
V: TRBV7-2; size: NA; J: TRBJ1-1; D: TRBD1; CDR3: CASSWGQGAYKAFF; DNA: TGTGCCAGCAGCTGGGGACAGGGGGCTTATAAAGCTTTCTTT
V: TRBV20-1; size: medium-sized; J: TRBJ1-4; D: NA; CDR3: CSAVDSGGEKLFF; DNA: TGCAGTGCTGTGGACTCCGGAGGTGAAAAACTGTTTTTT
V: TRBV7-9; size: NA; J: TRBJ1-4; D: TRBD1; CDR3: CASSFRDSQEKLFF; DNA: TGTGCCAGCAGCTTCCGGGACAGCCAAGAAAAACTGTTTTTT
V: TRBV12-3/TRBV12-4; size: NA; J: TRBJ2-3; D: NA; CDR3: CASRPGRYTQYF; DNA: TGTGCCAGCAGACCAGGGCGATACACGCAGTATTTT
V: TRBV5-1; size: NA; J: TRBJ2-2; D: NA; CDR3: CASSLRGGELFF; DNA: TGCGCCAGCAGCTTGAGGGGCGGGGAGCTGTTTTTT
V: TRBV4-2; size: NA; J: TRBJ1-3; D: NA; CDR3: CASRPGTYSGNTIYF; DNA: TGTGCCAGCAGGCCTGGGACATACTCTGGAAACACCATATATTTT
V: TRBV10-3; size: NA; J: TRBJ1-3; D: NA; CDR3: CATQSSGNTIYF; DNA: TGTGCCACGCAGAGCTCTGGAAACACCATATATTTT
V: TRBV13; size: NA; J: TRBJ1-5; D: NA; CDR3: CASSANNQPQHF; DNA: TGTGCCAGCAGCGCTAATAATCAGCCCCAGCATTTT
V: TRBV29-1; size: once; J: TRBJ1-4; D: TRBD1; CDR3: CSVGVQGGKKLFF; DNA: TGCAGCGTTGGGGTACAGGGGGGCAAAAAACTGTTTTTT
V: TRBV20-1; size: NA; J: TRBJ1-5; D: NA; CDR3: CSASRGDQPQHF; DNA: TGCAGTGCGTCACGGGGTGATCAGCCCCAGCATTTT
V: TRBV28; size: NA; J: TRBJ2-5; D: NA; CDR3: CASSLTGRGLETQYF; DNA: TGTGCCAGCAGTTTAACAGGGCGCGGATTGGAGACCCAGTACTTC
V: TRBV7-8; size: NA; J: TRBJ1-6; D: NA; CDR3: CASSFQVVNSPLHF; DNA: TGTGCCAGCAGCTTCCAGGTCGTTAATTCACCCCTCCACTTT
V: TRBV20-1; size: few; J: TRBJ1-1; D: TRBD1; CDR3: CSARNLYRDRVSEAFF; DNA: TGCAGTGCTAGAAACTTGTACCGGGACAGGGTATCTGAAGCTTTCTTT
V: TRBV2; size: many; J: TRBJ1-6; D: TRBD1; CDR3: CASSEGDSHNSPLHF; DNA: TGTGCCAGCAGTGAGGGGGACAGCCATAATTCACCCCTCCACTTT
V: TRBV10-3; size: few; J: TRBJ2-7; D: TRBD1; CDR3: CAISGAKGQGTYEQYF; DNA: TGTGCCATCAGTGGCGCGAAGGGACAGGGGACCTACGAGCAGTACTTC
V: TRBV7-8; size: NA; J: TRBJ2-3; D: TRBD1; CDR3: CASTLGGLGHDTQYF; DNA: TGTGCCAGCACCCTAGGGGGCCTAGGGCATGATACGCAGTATTTT
V: TRBV9; size: few; J: TRBJ1-3; D: NA; CDR3: CASSVDGRFGNTIYF; DNA: TGTGCCAGCAGCGTAGACGGCAGGTTTGGAAACACCATATATTTT
V: TRBV4-2; size: NA; J: TRBJ1-4; D: TRBD1; CDR3: CASSRQGPLLNEKLFF; DNA: TGTGCCAGCAGCCGACAGGGGCCTCTGCTTAATGAAAAACTGTTTTTT
V: TRBV10-3; size: NA; J: TRBJ2-1; D: NA; CDR3: CAISARSSSYNEQFF; DNA: TGTGCCATCAGTGCAAGGAGTAGCTCCTACAATGAGCAGTTCTTC
V: TRBV29-1; size: few; J: TRBJ2-1; D: TRBD2; CDR3: CSSGLAGSNEQFF; DNA: TGCAGCTCCGGACTAGCCGGAAGCAATGAGCAGTTCTTC
V: TRBV12-3/TRBV12-4; size: many; J: TRBJ1-5; D: TRBD1; CDR3: CASSMTGGYSNQPQHF; DNA: TGTGCCAGCAGTATGACAGGGGGGTATAGCAATCAGCCCCAGCATTTT
V: TRBV28; size: few; J: TRBJ1-5; D: TRBD1; CDR3: CASSLYRGMKQPQHF; DNA: TGTGCCAGCAGTCTCTACAGGGGAATGAAGCAGCCCCAGCATTTT